The clone carrying this T cell receptor beta chain was observed a handful of times. Antigen: not known. This sample is drawn from a study of CD8 T cells in ankylosing spondylitis. Making use of molecular barcodes, quantitative 5'-RACE generated TCR beta libraries. TCRdb analysed the 5' RACE reads with MiXCR anew, one entry per CDR3 protein. The profile shows 200,000 to 300,000 distinct CDR3 sequences, 10% of them singletons. Study-level points and caveats: Disease-linked clones, CD8+, were relatively rare in peripheral blood. Before this, some motif variants had been reported in reactive arthritis synovial fluid and blood. Reportedly, disease-linked clones are significantly enriched in ankylosing spondylitis patients' matched synovial fluid.

Sequencing was carried out using blood, either unsorted or a sorted T cell fraction (not recorded which). The clonotype originates from a male donor with ankylosing spondylitis or in good health (not recorded which).

This CDR3 reads CSAFLAGGPTDTQYF. The CDR3 nucleotides read TGCAGTGCATTTCTAGCGGGAGGGCCGACAGATACGCAGTATTTT. The V and J genes are TRBV20-1 and TRBJ2-3, with 12 bases matching TRBD2. Germline CDR1 reads DFQATT; CDR2 reads SNEGSKA (reference sequence). The CDR3 is 15 amino acids. J gave up 3 bases and V 6 bases, and 7 bases lay outside the gene matches.